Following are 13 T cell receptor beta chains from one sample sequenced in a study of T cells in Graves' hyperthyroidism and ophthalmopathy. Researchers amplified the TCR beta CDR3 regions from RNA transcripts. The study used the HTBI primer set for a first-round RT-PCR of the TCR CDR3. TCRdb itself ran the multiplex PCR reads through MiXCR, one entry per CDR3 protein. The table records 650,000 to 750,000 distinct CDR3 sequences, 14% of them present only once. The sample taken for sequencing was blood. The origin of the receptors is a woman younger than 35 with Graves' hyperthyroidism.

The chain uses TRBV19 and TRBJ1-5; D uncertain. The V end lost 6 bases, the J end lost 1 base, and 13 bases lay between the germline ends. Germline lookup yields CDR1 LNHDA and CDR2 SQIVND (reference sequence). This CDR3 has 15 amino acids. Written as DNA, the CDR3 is TGTGCCAGTAGGGGCCCTATTACAAGCAATCAGCCCCAGCATTTT. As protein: CASRGPITSNQPQHF.

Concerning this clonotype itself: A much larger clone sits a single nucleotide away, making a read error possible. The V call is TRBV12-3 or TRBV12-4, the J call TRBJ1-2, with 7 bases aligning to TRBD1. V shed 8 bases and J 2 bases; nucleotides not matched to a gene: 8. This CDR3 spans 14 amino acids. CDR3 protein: CASGPSRGNYGYTF. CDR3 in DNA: TGTGCCAGCGGTCCAAGCAGGGGGAACTATGGCTACACCTTC.

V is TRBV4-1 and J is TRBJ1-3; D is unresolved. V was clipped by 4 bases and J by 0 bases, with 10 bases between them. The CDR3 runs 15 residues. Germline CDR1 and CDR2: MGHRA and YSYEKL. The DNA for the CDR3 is TGCGCCAGCAGCCTCCCCGGTAACTCTGGAAACACCATATATTTT. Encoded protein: CASSLPGNSGNTIYF.

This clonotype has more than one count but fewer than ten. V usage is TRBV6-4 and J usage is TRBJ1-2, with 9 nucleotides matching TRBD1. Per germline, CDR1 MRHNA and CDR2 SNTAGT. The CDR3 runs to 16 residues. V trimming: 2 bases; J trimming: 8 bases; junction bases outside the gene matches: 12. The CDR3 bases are TGTGCCAGCAGTGACCCAGGACAGGGGCCATCGGGAGGCTACACCTTC. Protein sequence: CASSDPGQGPSGGYTF.

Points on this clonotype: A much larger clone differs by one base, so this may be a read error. As DNA, the CDR3 is TGTGCCAGCAGTTTATTTAGCGGGATGATCTACGAGCAGTACTTC. Translating it yields CASSLFSGMIYEQYF. The chain links TRBV28 to TRBJ2-7, with 8 bases that match TRBD2. Looked up from germline, CDR1 is MDHEN and CDR2 is SYDVKM. This CDR3 spans 15 amino acids. V shed 1 base and J 3 bases; nucleotides not matched to a gene: 5.

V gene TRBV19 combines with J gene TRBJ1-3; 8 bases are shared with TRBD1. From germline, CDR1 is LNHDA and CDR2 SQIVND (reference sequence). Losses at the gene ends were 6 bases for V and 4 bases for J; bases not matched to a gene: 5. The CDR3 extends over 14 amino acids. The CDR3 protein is CASSLTGDGNTIYF. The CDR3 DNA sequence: TGTGCCAGTAGCCTGACAGGGGACGGAAACACCATATATTTT.

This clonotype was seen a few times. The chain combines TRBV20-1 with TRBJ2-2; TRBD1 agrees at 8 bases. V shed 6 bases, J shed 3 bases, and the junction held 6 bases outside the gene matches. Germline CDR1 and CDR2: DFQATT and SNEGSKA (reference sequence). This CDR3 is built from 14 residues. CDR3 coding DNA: TGCAGTGCCCCGGACAGGGTGGACACCGGGGAGCTGTTTTTT. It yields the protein CSAPDRVDTGELFF.

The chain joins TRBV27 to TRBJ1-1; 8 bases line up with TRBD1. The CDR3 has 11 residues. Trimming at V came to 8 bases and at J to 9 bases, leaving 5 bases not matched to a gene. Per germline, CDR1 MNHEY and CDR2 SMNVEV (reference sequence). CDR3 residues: CASGDRGQAFF. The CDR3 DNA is TGTGCCAGCGGCGACAGGGGACAAGCTTTCTTT.

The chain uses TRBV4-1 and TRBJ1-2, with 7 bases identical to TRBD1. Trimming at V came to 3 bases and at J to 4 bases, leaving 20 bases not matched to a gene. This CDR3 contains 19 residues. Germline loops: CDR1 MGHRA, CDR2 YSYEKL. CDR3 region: CASSQLMGQFTAGPYGYTF. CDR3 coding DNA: TGCGCCAGCAGCCAGCTGATGGGACAGTTCACCGCCGGACCCTATGGCTACACCTTC.

The CDR3: CASSPGKGEAKNIQYF. The CDR3 nucleotides read TGTGCCAGCAGTCCTGGGAAGGGGGAGGCCAAAAACATTCAGTACTTC. The chain joins TRBV27 to TRBJ2-4; weak D call: TRBD1 (6 bases). The CDR3 sequence is 16 residues long. Per the germline V gene, CDR1 is MNHEY and CDR2 is SMNVEV (reference sequence). V was pared by 5 bases and J by 1 base, with 15 bases between.

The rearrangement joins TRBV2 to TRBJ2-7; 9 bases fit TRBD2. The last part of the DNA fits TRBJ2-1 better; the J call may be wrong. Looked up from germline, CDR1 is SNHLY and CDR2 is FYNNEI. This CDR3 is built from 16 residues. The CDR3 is CASSEDGSGGTYEQFF. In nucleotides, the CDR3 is TGTGCCAGCAGTGAAGATGGTAGCGGGGGCACCTACGAGCAGTTCTTC.

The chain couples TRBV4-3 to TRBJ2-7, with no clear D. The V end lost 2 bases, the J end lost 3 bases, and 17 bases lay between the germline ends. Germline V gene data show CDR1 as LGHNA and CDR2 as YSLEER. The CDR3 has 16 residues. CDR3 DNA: TGCGCCAGCAGCCAAAACAGAGTCAGTTCCGACTACGAGCAGTACTTC. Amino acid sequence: CASSQNRVSSDYEQYF.

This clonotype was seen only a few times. Here the CDR3 reads CASSPQRINTGELFF. CDR3 nucleotide sequence: TGTGCCAGCAGCCCTCAGAGGATTAATACCGGGGAGCTGTTTTTT. The rearrangement uses TRBV27 and TRBJ2-2; D unclear. V lost 6 bases, J lost 5 bases, and 16 bases lay in between. This CDR3 is 15 amino acids long. Germline V gene lookup returns CDR1 MNHEY and CDR2 SMNVEV (reference sequence).